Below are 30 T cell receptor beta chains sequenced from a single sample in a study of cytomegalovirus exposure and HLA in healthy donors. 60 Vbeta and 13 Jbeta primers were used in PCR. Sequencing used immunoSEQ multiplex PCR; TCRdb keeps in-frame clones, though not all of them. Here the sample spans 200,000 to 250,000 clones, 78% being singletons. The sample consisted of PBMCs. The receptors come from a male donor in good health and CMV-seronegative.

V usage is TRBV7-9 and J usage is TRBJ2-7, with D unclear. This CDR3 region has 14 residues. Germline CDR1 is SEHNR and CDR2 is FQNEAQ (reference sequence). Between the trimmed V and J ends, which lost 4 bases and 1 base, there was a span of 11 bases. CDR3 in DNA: TGTGCCAGCAGCTCACAGACATTTTCCTACGAGCAGTACTTC. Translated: CASSSQTFSYEQYF.

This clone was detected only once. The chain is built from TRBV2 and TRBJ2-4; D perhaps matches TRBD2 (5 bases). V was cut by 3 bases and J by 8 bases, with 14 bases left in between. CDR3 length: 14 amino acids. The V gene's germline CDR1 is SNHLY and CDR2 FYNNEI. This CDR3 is CASSDFLGGDIQYF. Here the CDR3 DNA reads TGTGCCAGCAGTGATTTTCTAGGAGGAGACATTCAGTACTTC.

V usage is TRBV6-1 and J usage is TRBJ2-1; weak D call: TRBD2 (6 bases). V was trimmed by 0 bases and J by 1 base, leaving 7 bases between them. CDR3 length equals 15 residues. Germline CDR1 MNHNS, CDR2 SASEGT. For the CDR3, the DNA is TGTGCCAGCAGTGAAGCGCGGGGATCCTACAATGAGCAGTTCTTC. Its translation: CASSEARGSYNEQFF.

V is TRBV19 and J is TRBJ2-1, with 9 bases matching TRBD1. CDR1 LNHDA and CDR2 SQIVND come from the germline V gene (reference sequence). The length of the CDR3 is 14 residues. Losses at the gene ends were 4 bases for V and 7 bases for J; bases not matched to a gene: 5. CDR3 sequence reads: CASSRTGVRNEQFF. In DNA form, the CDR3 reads TGTGCCAGTAGTAGGACAGGGGTAAGGAATGAGCAGTTCTTC. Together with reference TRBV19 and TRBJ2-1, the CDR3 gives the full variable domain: DGGITQSPKYLFRKEGQNVTLSCEQNLNHDAMYWYRQDPGQGLRLIYYSQIVNDFQKGDIAEGYSVSREKKESFPLTVTSAQKNPTAFYLCASSRTGVRNEQFFGPGTRLTVL.

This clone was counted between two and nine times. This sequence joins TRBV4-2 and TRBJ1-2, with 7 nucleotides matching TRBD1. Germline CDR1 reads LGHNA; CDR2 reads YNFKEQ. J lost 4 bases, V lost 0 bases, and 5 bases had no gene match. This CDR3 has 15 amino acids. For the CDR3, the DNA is TGTGCCAGCAGCCAAGAGGGCAGGGGGGCCTATGGCTACACCTTC. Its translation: CASSQEGRGAYGYTF.

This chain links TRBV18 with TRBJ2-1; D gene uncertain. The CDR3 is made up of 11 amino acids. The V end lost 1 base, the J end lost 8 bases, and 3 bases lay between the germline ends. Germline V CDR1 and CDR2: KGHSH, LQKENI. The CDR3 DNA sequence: TGTGCCAGCTCACCACTAGATGAGCAGTTCTTC. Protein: CASSPLDEQFF.

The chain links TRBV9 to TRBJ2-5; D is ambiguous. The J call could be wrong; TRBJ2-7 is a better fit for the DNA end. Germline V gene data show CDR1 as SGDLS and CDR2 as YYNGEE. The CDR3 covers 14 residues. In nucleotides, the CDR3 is TGTGCCAGCAGCGTAGATCACAGTTCCTACGAGCAGTACTTC. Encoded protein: CASSVDHSSYEQYF.

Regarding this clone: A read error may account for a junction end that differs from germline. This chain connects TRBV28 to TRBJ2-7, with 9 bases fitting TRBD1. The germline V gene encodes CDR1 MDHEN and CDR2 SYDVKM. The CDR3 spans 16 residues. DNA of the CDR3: TGTGCCAGCACCCCTTTGCCGGGACAGGGATCCTACGGGCAGTACTTC. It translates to CASTPLPGQGSYGQYF.

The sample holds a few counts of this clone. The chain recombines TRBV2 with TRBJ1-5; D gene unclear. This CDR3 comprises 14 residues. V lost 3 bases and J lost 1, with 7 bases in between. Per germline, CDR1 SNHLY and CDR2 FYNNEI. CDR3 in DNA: TGTGCCAGCAGTGAGGGCGAAAGCAATCAGCCCCAGCATTTT. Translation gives CASSEGESNQPQHF.

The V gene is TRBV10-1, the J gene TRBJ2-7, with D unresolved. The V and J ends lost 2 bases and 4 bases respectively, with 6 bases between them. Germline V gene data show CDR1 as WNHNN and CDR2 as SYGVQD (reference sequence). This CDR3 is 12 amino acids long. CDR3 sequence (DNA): TGCGCCAGCAGTGAGCCGGGTTACGAGCAGTACTTC. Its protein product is CASSEPGYEQYF.

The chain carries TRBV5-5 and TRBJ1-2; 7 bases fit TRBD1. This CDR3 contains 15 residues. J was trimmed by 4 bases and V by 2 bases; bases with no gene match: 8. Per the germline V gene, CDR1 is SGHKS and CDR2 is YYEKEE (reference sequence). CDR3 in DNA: TGTGCCAGCAGCTTTCTCACAAACAGGGGCTATGGCTACACCTTC. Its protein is CASSFLTNRGYGYTF.

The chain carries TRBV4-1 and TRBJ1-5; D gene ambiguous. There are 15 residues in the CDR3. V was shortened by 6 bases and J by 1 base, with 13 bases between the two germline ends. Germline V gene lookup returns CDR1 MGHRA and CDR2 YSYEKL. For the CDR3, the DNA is TGCGCCAGCAGAATAACAGTTGGCAGCAATCAGCCCCAGCATTTT. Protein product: CASRITVGSNQPQHF.

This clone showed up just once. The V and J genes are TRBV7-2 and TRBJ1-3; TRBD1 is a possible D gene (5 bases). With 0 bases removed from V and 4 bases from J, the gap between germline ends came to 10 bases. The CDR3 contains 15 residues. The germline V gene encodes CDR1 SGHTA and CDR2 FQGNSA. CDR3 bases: TGTGCCAGCAGCTTAGCAACAGGAATAGGAAACACCATATATTTT. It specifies CASSLATGIGNTIYF. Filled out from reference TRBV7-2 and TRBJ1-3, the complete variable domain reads GAGVSQSPSNKVTEKGKDVELRCDPISGHTALYWYRQSLGQGLEFLIYFQGNSAPDKSGLPSDRFSAERTGGSVSTLTIQRTQQEDSAVYLCASSLATGIGNTIYFGEGSWLTVV.

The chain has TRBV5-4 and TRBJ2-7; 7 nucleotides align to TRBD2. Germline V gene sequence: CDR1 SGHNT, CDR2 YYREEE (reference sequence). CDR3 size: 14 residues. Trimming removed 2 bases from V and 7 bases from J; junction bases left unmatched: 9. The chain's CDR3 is CASSFGGRAREQYF. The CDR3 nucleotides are TGTGCCAGCAGCTTCGGAGGGAGGGCAAGGGAGCAGTACTTC.

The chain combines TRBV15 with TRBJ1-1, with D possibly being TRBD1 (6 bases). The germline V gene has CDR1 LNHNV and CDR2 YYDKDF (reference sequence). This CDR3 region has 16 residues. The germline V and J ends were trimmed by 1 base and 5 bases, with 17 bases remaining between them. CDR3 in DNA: TGTGCCACCAGCAGAGGAGGGGGGGGCTCGAGGACTGAAGCTTTCTTT. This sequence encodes CATSRGGGGSRTEAFF. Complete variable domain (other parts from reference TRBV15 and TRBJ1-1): DAMVIQNPRYQVTQFGKPVTLSCSQTLNHNVMYWYQQKSSQAPKLLFHYYDKDFNNEADTPDNFQSRRPNTSFCFLDIRSPGLGDTAMYLCATSRGGGGSRTEAFFGQGTRLTVV.

The CDR3 spells CASSLGQGFYGYTF. For the CDR3, the DNA is TGCGCCAGCAGCTTGGGACAGGGATTCTATGGCTACACCTTC. This chain links TRBV5-1 with TRBJ1-2; TRBD1 matches at 7 bases. V shed 0 bases, J shed 4 bases, and the junction held 3 bases outside the gene matches. This CDR3 is built from 14 residues. Per the germline V gene, CDR1 is SGHRS and CDR2 is YFSETQ.

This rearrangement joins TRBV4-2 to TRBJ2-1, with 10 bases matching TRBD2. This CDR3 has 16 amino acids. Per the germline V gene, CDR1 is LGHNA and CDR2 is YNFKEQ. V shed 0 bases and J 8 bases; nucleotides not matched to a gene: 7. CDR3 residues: CASSQDEVAGGHEQFF. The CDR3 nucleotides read TGTGCCAGCAGCCAAGATGAGGTAGCGGGGGGCCATGAGCAGTTCTTC.

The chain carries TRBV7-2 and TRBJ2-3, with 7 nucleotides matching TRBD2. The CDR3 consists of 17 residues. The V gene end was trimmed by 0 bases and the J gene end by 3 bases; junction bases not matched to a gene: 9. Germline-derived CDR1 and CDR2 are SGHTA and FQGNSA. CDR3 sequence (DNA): TGTGCCAGCAGCTTAGCGCTCTTAACGGGAGGAACAGATACGCAGTATTTT. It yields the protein CASSLALLTGGTDTQYF.

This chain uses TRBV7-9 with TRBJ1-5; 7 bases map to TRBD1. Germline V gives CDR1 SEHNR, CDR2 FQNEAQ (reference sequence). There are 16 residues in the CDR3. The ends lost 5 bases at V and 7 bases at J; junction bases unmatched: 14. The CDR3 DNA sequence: TGTGCCAGCAGCGAATTCCAGGGGGTGGAAAACCAGCCCCAGCATTTT. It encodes CASSEFQGVENQPQHF.

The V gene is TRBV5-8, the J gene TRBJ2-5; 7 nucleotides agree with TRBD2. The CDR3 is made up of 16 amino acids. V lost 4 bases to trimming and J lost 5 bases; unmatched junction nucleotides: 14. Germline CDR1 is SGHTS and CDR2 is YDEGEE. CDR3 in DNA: TGTGCCAGCAGCCAAGATAAAGGACTAGACGGGGAGACCCAGTACTTC. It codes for CASSQDKGLDGETQYF.

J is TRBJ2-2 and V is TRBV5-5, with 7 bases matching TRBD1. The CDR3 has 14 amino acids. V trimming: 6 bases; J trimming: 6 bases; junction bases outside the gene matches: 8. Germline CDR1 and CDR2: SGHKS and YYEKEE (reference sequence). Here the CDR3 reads CASNRGFSAGELFF. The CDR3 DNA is TGTGCCAGCAACAGGGGATTTAGCGCCGGGGAGCTGTTTTTT.

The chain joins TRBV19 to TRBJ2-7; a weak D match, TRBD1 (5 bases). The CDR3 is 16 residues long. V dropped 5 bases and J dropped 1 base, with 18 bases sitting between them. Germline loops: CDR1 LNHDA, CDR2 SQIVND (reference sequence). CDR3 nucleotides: TGTGCCAGTAGTGGGCAAGGGGCCTTGGGGTCCTACGAGCAGTACTTC. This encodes CASSGQGALGSYEQYF.

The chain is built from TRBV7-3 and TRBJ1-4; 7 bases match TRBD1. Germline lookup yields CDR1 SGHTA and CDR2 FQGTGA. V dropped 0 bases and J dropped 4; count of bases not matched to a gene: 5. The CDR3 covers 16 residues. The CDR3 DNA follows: TGTGCCAGCAGCTTAACCCGGGACAGTAGTAATGAAAAACTGTTTTTT. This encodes CASSLTRDSSNEKLFF.

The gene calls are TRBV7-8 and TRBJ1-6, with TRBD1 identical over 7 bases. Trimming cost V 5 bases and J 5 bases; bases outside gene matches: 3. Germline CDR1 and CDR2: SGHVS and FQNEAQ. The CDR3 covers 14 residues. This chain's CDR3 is CASSHGTDNSPLHF. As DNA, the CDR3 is TGTGCCAGCAGCCATGGGACAGATAATTCACCCCTCCACTTT.

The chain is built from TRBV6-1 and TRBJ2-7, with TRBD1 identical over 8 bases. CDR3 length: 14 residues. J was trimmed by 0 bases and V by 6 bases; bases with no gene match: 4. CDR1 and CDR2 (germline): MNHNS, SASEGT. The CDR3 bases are TGTGCCAGCAGCAGGGGACAGGACTCCTACGAGCAGTACTTC. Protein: CASSRGQDSYEQYF.

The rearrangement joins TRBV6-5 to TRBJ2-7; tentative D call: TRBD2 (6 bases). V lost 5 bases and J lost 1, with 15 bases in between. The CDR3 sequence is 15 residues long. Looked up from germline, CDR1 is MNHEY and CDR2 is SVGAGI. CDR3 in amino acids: CASSRGRAGSYEQYF. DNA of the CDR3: TGTGCCAGCAGTAGAGGAAGGGCGGGATCCTACGAGCAGTACTTC.

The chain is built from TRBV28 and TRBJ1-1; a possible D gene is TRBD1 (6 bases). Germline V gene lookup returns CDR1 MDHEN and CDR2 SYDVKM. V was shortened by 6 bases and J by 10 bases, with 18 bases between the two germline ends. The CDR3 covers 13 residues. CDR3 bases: TGTGCCAGCAGAACACAGGGTATCCCCAGAGCTTTCTTT. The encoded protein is CASRTQGIPRAFF.

The CDR3 reads CASKGYGGTPPEQYF. As DNA, the CDR3 is TGTGCCAGCAAGGGGTACGGCGGGACCCCCCCCGAGCAGTACTTC. This chain connects TRBV27 to TRBJ2-7; tentatively, D is TRBD2 (6 bases). V lost 7 bases and J lost 6, with 22 bases in between. The germline V gene has CDR1 MNHEY and CDR2 SMNVEV (reference sequence). The CDR3 consists of 15 residues.

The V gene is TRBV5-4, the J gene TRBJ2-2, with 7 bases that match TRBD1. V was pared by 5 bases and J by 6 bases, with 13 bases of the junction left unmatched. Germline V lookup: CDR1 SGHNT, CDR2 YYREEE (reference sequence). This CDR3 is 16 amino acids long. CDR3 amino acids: CASRSKQGLRAGELFF. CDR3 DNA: TGTGCCAGCAGGTCGAAACAGGGGCTGCGGGCCGGGGAGCTGTTTTTT. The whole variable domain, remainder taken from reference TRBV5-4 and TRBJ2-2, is ETGVTQSPTHLIKTRGQQVTLRCSSQSGHNTVSWYQQALGQGPQFIFQYYREEENGRGNFPPRFSGLQFPNYSSELNVNALELDDSALYLCASRSKQGLRAGELFFGEGSRLTVL.

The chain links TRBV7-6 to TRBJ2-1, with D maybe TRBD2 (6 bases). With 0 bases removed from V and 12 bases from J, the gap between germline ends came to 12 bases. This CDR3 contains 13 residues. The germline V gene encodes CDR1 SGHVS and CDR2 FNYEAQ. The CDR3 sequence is CASSLARTGVQFF. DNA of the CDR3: TGTGCCAGCAGCTTAGCAAGGACGGGAGTGCAGTTCTTC.